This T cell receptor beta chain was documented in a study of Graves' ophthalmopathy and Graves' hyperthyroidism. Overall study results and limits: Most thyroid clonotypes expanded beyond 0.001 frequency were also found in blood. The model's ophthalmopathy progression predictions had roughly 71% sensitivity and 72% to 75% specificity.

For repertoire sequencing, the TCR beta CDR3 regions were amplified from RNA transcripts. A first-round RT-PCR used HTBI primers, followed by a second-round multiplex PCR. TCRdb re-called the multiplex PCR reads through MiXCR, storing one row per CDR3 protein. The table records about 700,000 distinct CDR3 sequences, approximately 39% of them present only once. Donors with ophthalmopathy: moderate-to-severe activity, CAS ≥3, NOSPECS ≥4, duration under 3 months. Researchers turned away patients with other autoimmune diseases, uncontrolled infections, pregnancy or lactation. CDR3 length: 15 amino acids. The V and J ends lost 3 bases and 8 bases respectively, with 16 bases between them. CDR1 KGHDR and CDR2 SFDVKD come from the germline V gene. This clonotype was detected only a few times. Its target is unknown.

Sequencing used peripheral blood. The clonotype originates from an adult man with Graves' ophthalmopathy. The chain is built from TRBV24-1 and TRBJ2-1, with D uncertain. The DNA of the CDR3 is TGTGCCACCAGTGATAGACGGGTTGGGTTCGATGAGCAGTTCTTC. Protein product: CATSDRRVGFDEQFF.